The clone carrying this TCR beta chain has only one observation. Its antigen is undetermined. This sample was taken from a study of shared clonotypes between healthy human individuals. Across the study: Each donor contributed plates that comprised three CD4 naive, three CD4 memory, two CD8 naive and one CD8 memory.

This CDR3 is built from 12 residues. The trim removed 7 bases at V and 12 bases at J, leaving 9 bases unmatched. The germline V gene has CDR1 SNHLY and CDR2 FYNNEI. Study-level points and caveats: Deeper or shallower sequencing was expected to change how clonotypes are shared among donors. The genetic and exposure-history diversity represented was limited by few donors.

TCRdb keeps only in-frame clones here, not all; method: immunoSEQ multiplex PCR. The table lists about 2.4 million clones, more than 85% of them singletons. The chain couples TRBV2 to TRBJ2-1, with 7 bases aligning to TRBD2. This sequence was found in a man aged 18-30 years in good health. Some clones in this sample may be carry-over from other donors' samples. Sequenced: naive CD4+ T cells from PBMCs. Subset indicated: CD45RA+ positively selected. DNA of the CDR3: TGTGCCAGCAATCGGTACTCGGGGGGGCAGTTCTTC. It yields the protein CASNRYSGGQFF.